The clone carrying this TCR beta chain was seen just once. Its antigen is undetermined. V lost 1 base and J 0 bases, leaving 4 bases between the germline ends. The V gene's germline CDR1 is GTSNPN and CDR2 SVGIG (reference sequence). The CDR3 spans 14 residues. This record belongs to a study of a mutant IDH1 vaccine in newly diagnosed glioma. Study context: Treated patients showed a male proportion of approximately 60%, a female proportion of roughly 38%, and a mean age of around 39 years. Every participant had undergone radiotherapy, temozolomide, or both before, and most underwent both. Study outcomes and limitations: Alterations occurring in top peripheral T cell clonotypes seemed unrelated to pseudoprogression.

The time point was: baseline, week 1 (first vaccination visit). Treatment given: pre-vaccination baseline after standard-of-care therapy. Astrocytomas that were new, WHO grade 3 or 4, IDH1-mutant and ATRX-lost were present in the donors. Produced via immunoSEQ multiplex PCR; TCRdb's table is partial and in-frame only. The table has 35,000 to 40,000 clones, roughly 78% seen once. This sample comprised PBMCs, obtained from a glioma patient treated with radiotherapy, temozolomide or both. The chain recombines TRBV30 with TRBJ2-6; no clear D. The clonotype comes from a man between 35 and 55 years old with glioma. Some clones in this sample may be carry-over from other donors' samples. DNA of the CDR3: TGTGCCTGGAGTGGGGTCTCTGGGGCCAACGTCCTGACTTTC. Amino acids: CAWSGVSGANVLTF.